The 2 T cell receptor beta chains presented below share a single source sample, sequenced in a study of blood T cell repertoires in COVID-19. Using immunoSEQ multiplex PCR, the repertoire was profiled, and TCRdb retains in-frame clones only, with some absent. The repertoire has 430,000 or so clones, roughly 88% of them found once; the top ten carry about 1.7%. The sample was PBMCs or T cells enriched from blood (not recorded which). These receptors all stem from a woman aged 40 to 50 who had recovered from COVID-19.

In its sample, this clone was seen once. This sequence joins TRBV27 and TRBJ2-6; D not resolved. Looked up from germline, CDR1 is MNHEY and CDR2 is SMNVEV (reference sequence). The CDR3 covers 15 residues. The ends were cut back, 2 bases at V and 0 bases at J, with 5 bases in the middle. The chain's CDR3 is CASSLTTSGANVLTF. The CDR3 DNA reads as TGTGCCAGCAGTTTAACTACCTCTGGGGCCAACGTCCTGACTTTC.

The V call is TRBV25-1, the J call TRBJ1-1; no reliable D call. The V end lost 5 bases, the J end lost 8 bases, and 9 bases lay between the germline ends. Germline CDR1 MGHDK, CDR2 SYGVNS. The length of the CDR3 is 11 residues. CDR3: CASSILEEAFF. The CDR3 nucleotides are TGTGCCAGCAGTATCCTAGAGGAAGCTTTCTTT.